This T cell receptor (beta chain) originates from a study of T cell responses to AZD1222 COVID-19 vaccine (dated by TCRdb to the early 2020s). At the level of the whole study: A total of more than 230 trial participants underwent TCR sequencing, of whom around 200 received two doses of AZD1222 and roughly 25 received two doses of the MenACWY control vaccine. Enrollment into the trials was organized by age into subgroups of 18-55, 56-69 and 70-plus years, and those subgroups contained about 160, 30 and 59 TCR-sequenced participants, respectively. Overall study outcomes, separate from this receptor: Because no samples from the day 14 peak response were available, repertoires could be characterized only after the peak T cell response. Conclusions about previously exposed vaccinees were limited because only six or seven AZD1222 recipients were SARS-CoV-2 seropositive at baseline. The 56-69-year group was small, and its depth increase did not reach significance, likely because of low power. Reportedly, close to half of the unique spike-specific TCRs recognized epitopes lying outside the regions that are mutated in the B.1.351 and B.1.1.7 variants. Spike-specific TCR breadth and depth rose significantly after two AZD1222 doses compared with day 0 and with MenACWY recipients. Participants were mostly white British and included more females than males, and it was suggested by the authors that clonal diversity may have been underestimated. The vaccine-associated CD4 TCRs covered the entire spike protein, and the dominant responses fell in regions 160-218 and 743-854.

Measured from the cysteine to the phenylalanine, the CDR3 is 14 residues long. Left in the record is the CDR3 DNA by itself, 42 bases read in frame from the first base. V loses 11 bases of germline sequence and J loses 0 bases, and the interval between the two ends is 13 bases. As encoded in the germline V gene, CDR1 is SGHNT while CDR2 is YENEEA. The CDR3 regions of human TCRbeta chains were analyzed by immunosequencing. Per the source publication's procedure: TCRs in the repertoires were compared against a reference library of SARS-CoV-2-specific TCRs that had been generated with the MIRA antigen-specificity platform. Breadth was defined as the fraction of unique TCRs that were SARS-CoV-2-associated, and depth was defined as the fraction of total T cells that were SARS-CoV-2-associated. Using the MIRA data, every spike-specific TCR was mapped to the spike region that the TCR reacted to and assigned to either a CD4 or a CD8 class. Log10-transformed breadth and depth values were compared by one-way ANOVA with Sidak's multiple comparisons tests. The immuneACCESS repertoire file appears here via TCRdb, limited to in-frame rearrangements. These files lack a portion of the clones; in checked studies, under half of the deficit traces to unresolved V genes, and the cause of the others is not known. The DNA gave D and trimming, while V, J and clone size come from that table. The sample includes about 200,000 clones, with 85% to 95% observed a single time. 3.6% of the sample is in the top ten clones.

This specimen's time point label, interpreted: about 28 days (+/-7) after the second vaccine dose. Sample treatment or condition, as interpreted from the label and publication: meningococcal conjugate vaccine given as trial control. The vaccinee samples were drawn from two UK trials, COV001 and COV002, one of which was a single-blind randomized controlled phase 2/3 trial testing AZD1222 (ChAdOx1 nCoV-19) in healthy adults. For TCRbeta chain sequencing, PBMC samples were collected from trial participants at day 0 and at day 28 after the second dose. Note on this clone: Its antigen remains undetermined. Per-nucleotide qualities are absent, and no much larger clonotype sits a single base away.

The TCR was taken from an adult who received the MenACWY meningococcal vaccine as a control. The sample consisted of peripheral blood, taken 28 days after the second dose of the MenACWY control vaccine. The chain is encoded by TRBV11-3 joined to TRBJ2-2; TRBD1 is a possible D gene, resting on 5 matching bases. Read as DNA, the sequence is TGTGCCGGGGCGGCTGGAGCGAACACCGGGGAGCTGTTTTTT. Its coded protein is CAGAAGANTGELFF.